Listed here are 14 T cell receptor beta chains from one sample, sequenced in a study of blood T cell repertoires in COVID-19. The data were produced by immunoSEQ multiplex PCR, yet TCRdb's version contains in-frame clones alone and is incomplete. This table has about 71,000 clones, 90% appearing once. The sequenced sample was peripheral blood. These receptors originate from a woman aged 18-29 years with acute or convalescent COVID-19.

CDR3 region: CASRHEAGDVEQYF. Written as DNA, the CDR3 is TGCGCCAGCCGCCATGAAGCGGGAGATGTTGAGCAGTACTTC. The chain carries TRBV10-1 and TRBJ2-7, with 8 bases lining up with TRBD2. Unmatched junction bases numbered 13, after V lost 8 bases and J lost 7 bases. The length of the CDR3 is 14 residues. Germline-derived CDR1 and CDR2 are WNHNN and SYGVQD (reference sequence).

The chain has TRBV18 and TRBJ1-1; 7 bases agree with TRBD1. Losses at the gene ends were 4 bases for V and 4 bases for J; bases not matched to a gene: 6. Germline lookup yields CDR1 KGHSH and CDR2 LQKENI. There are 14 residues in the CDR3. This CDR3 is CASSRNDRATEAFF. In nucleotides, the CDR3 is TGTGCCAGCTCACGAAACGACAGGGCCACTGAAGCTTTCTTT.

The V gene is TRBV3-1 (or the pseudogene TRBV3-2), the J gene TRBJ1-5, with a possible D match to TRBD1 (5 bases). The CDR3 runs to 13 residues. Per the germline V gene, CDR1 is LGHDT and CDR2 is YNNKEL (reference sequence). Trimming cost V 5 bases and J 4 bases, with 9 bases left between them. The CDR3 DNA is TGTGCCAGCAGCGGCGACAGAAATCAGCCCCAGCATTTT. Amino acid sequence: CASSGDRNQPQHF.

The CDR3 is CSVEPQGQGAEAFF. Here the CDR3 DNA reads TGCAGCGTTGAACCCCAGGGGCAAGGCGCTGAAGCTTTCTTT. The chain carries TRBV29-1 and TRBJ1-1; possibly TRBD1 for D (6 bases). Trimming took off 2 bases at V and 6 bases at J, with 16 bases between the two ends. The CDR3 has 14 amino acids. Germline assignment: CDR1 SQVTM and CDR2 ANQGSEA.

This clone was seen a single time. This CDR3 is CASSEQGATGNTIYF. The DNA for the CDR3 is TGTGCCAGCAGTGAACAGGGGGCTACGGGAAACACCATATATTTT. The chain carries TRBV6-1 and TRBJ1-3, with 8 bases that match TRBD1. The CDR3 sequence is 15 residues long. The germline CDR1 and CDR2 sequences are MNHNS and SASEGT. J gave up 4 bases and V 2 bases, and 4 bases lay outside the gene matches.

This chain joins TRBV6-5 and TRBJ2-1, with 7 nucleotides matching TRBD2. The ends lost 6 bases at V and 1 base at J; junction bases unmatched: 6. The CDR3 loop spans 15 amino acids. In germline, CDR1 is MNHEY, CDR2 SVGAGI. CDR3 loop: CASRTGGESYNEQFF. For the CDR3, the DNA is TGTGCCAGCAGGACGGGGGGAGAGTCCTACAATGAGCAGTTCTTC.

CDR3 coding DNA: TGTGCCAGCAGTTCGTGGACAGAGCATAGCACAGATACGCAGTATTTT. This codes for CASSSWTEHSTDTQYF. V and J are TRBV28 and TRBJ2-3; D perhaps matches TRBD1 (6 bases). CDR1 MDHEN and CDR2 SYDVKM come from the germline V gene. CDR3 length: 16 amino acids. Trimming removed 4 bases at V and 0 bases at J, with 14 bases between. The whole variable domain, remainder taken from reference TRBV28 and TRBJ2-3, is DVKVTQSSRYLVKRTGEKVFLECVQDMDHENMFWYRQDPGLGLRLIYFSYDVKMKEKGDIPEGYSVSREKKERFSLILESASTNQTSMYLCASSSWTEHSTDTQYFGPGTRLTVL.

The V gene is TRBV7-9, the J gene TRBJ2-1, with 15 positions matching TRBD2. Germline assignment: CDR1 SEHNR and CDR2 FQNEAQ (reference sequence). The CDR3 spans 16 residues. Trimming took 5 bases from V and 4 from J; bases not matched to a gene: 3. CDR3 nucleotides: TGTGCCAGCAGCCACGGGACTAGCGGGAGGTACAATGAGCAGTTCTTC. Translated, it gives CASSHGTSGRYNEQFF.

This rearrangement joins TRBV7-8 to TRBJ2-5, with TRBD1 matching over 7 bases. Losses at the gene ends were 5 bases for V and 2 bases for J; bases not matched to a gene: 5. The CDR3 has 14 residues. Germline CDR1 and CDR2: SGHVS and FQNEAQ. The CDR3 region has the DNA TGTGCCAGCAGCGTAAGACAGGGTCAAGAGACCCAGTACTTC. Translation gives CASSVRQGQETQYF.

This rearrangement joins TRBV5-6 to TRBJ1-2; D may be TRBD1 (5 bases). The CDR3 is made up of 13 amino acids. Germline V gene data show CDR1 as SGHDT and CDR2 as YYEEEE. Trimming removed 4 bases from V and 1 base from J, with 8 bases in between. In nucleotides, the CDR3 is TGTGCCAGCAGCCTTCAGGGTAACTATGGCTACACCTTC. It encodes CASSLQGNYGYTF.

This CDR3 is CASSEAENTEAFF. For the CDR3, the DNA is TGTGCCAGCAGTGAGGCGGAGAACACTGAAGCTTTCTTT. The rearrangement uses TRBV6-1 and TRBJ1-1; D not certain. The germline gives CDR1 MNHNS, CDR2 SASEGT. V lost 3 bases to trimming and J lost 1 base, with 6 bases between them. The CDR3 runs to 13 residues.

This CDR3 is CASRRVGTGGNSPLHF. The CDR3 DNA sequence: TGTGCCAGCAGACGGGTTGGGACAGGCGGTAATTCACCCCTCCACTTT. The V call is TRBV7-9, the J call TRBJ1-6; 8 nucleotides line up with TRBD1. The V gene's germline CDR1 is SEHNR and CDR2 FQNEAQ (reference sequence). The CDR3 has 16 residues. V lost 6 bases to trimming and J lost 6 bases; unmatched junction nucleotides: 10.

V and J are TRBV28 and TRBJ2-7, with 8 bases identical to TRBD1. V lost 5 bases to trimming and J lost 3 bases; unmatched junction nucleotides: 6. The V gene's germline CDR1 is MDHEN and CDR2 SYDVKM. This CDR3 region has 14 residues. This CDR3 reads CASSRQGSDYEQYF. Here the CDR3 DNA reads TGTGCCAGCAGTCGACAGGGGAGTGACTACGAGCAGTACTTC.

J is TRBJ2-1 and V is TRBV5-1; 8 nucleotides line up with TRBD2. The CDR3 spans 16 residues. Germline assignment: CDR1 SGHRS and CDR2 YFSETQ. J gave up 2 bases and V 0 bases, and 4 bases lay outside the gene matches. Written as DNA, the CDR3 is TGCGCCAGCAGCTTGGATCCGGGGGGGACCTACAATGAGCAGTTCTTC. It codes for CASSLDPGGTYNEQFF. The full variable domain, with the rest looked up from reference TRBV5-1 and TRBJ2-1, is KAGVTQTPRYLIKTRGQQVTLSCSPISGHRSVSWYQQTPGQGLQFLFEYFSETQRNKGNFPGRFSGRQFSNSRSEMNVSTLELGDSALYLCASSLDPGGTYNEQFFGPGTRLTVL.